Sequencing of this T cell receptor beta chain was carried out in a study of T cells in localized non-small cell lung cancer. Findings and limits, study-wide: Increased T cell density in blood showed an association with longer overall survival. Appearance in adjacent lung was seen for a median approximately 59 of the top 100 tumor clones. Uninvolved adjacent lung had more T cell clonality than any other tissue, topping tumor.

As concerns this clone: Antigen: not known.

V lost 2 bases, J lost 8 bases, and 9 bases lay in between. Germline V gene lookup returns CDR1 MNHEY and CDR2 SMNVEV (reference sequence). The length of the CDR3 is 13 residues. Method: immunoSEQ multiplex PCR; TCRdb's copy keeps in-frame clones and lacks some. The top ten clones hold 15% to 20% of a sample with around 64,000 clones, just over 90% of them seen once. This clonotype was obtained from a man aged 40 to 69 with stage I lung adenocarcinoma. The sample consisted of peripheral blood, taken before any cancer treatment. The V gene is TRBV27, the J gene TRBJ2-2; no clear D. CDR3 in amino acids: CASSLAVTGELFF. In DNA, the CDR3 is TGTGCCAGCAGTTTAGCAGTAACAGGGGAGCTGTTTTTT.